This is a list of T cell receptor beta chains from one sample in a study of technical replicates of blood from a handful of donors. TCRdb's table, derived via immunoSEQ multiplex PCR, lists solely in-frame clones and lacks some. The sample has about 73,000 clones, approximately 93% seen once. Sequencing was carried out using T cells isolated from PBMCs. The receptors originated from a human donor in good health. CDR3s include the opening cysteine and the closing phenylalanine or tryptophan. Fields, in order: V gene, D gene, J gene, clone size, CDR3 DNA, CDR3 protein. D genes are given only for firm matches. Clone size is shown for a subset of rows, as once, few, many or a class of expanded clone.

V: TRBV28
D: NA
J: TRBJ2-5
size: NA
DNA: TGTGCCAGCAGCCCCTCCTGGGGAGATGAAGAGACCCAGTACTTC
CDR3: CASSPSWGDEETQYF

V: TRBV6-5
D: NA
J: TRBJ1-1
size: NA
DNA: TGTGCCAGCACCTTGACACTTCAGGGCACTGAAGCTTTCTTT
CDR3: CASTLTLQGTEAFF

V: TRBV6-5
D: TRBD1
J: TRBJ2-1
size: NA
DNA: TGTGCCAGCAGTTACTTACAGGGGGCTTACAATGAGCAGTTCTTC
CDR3: CASSYLQGAYNEQFF

V: TRBV5-1
D: TRBD2
J: TRBJ2-7
size: NA
DNA: TGCGCCAGCAGCCAGACTAGCGGGGGATTCTCCTACGAGCAGTACTTC
CDR3: CASSQTSGGFSYEQYF

V: TRBV28
D: NA
J: TRBJ2-7
size: NA
DNA: TGTGCCAGCAGTCAGGGAGACAGGCTCTCCTACGAGCAGTACTTC
CDR3: CASSQGDRLSYEQYF

V: TRBV30
D: NA
J: TRBJ1-5
size: NA
DNA: TGTGCCTTCGACAGTGGTGGCAATCAGCCCCAGCATTTT
CDR3: CAFDSGGNQPQHF

V: TRBV28
D: NA
J: TRBJ1-1
size: NA
DNA: TGTGCCAGCAGTTTGGTGCAGCGAGAAAACACTGAAGCTTTCTTT
CDR3: CASSLVQRENTEAFF

V: TRBV5-4
D: NA
J: TRBJ1-4
size: NA
DNA: TGTGCCAGCAGCTGGGACATAGGGGAAAAACTGTTTTTT
CDR3: CASSWDIGEKLFF

V: TRBV7-6
D: NA
J: TRBJ1-1
size: NA
DNA: TGTGCCAGCAGTCACCAGGGGAACACTGAAGCTTTCTTT
CDR3: CASSHQGNTEAFF

V: TRBV10-1
D: NA
J: TRBJ1-1
size: NA
DNA: TGCGCCAGCAGTGAGTCGACAGGCTGGAGGACTGAAGCTTTCTTT
CDR3: CASSESTGWRTEAFF

V: TRBV9
D: NA
J: TRBJ2-2
size: NA
DNA: TGTGCCAGCAGCGTAGAACGGGATAACACCGGGGAGCTGTTTTTT
CDR3: CASSVERDNTGELFF

V: TRBV4-1
D: TRBD2
J: TRBJ2-7
size: NA
DNA: TGCGCCAGCAGCCAAGTCAGGGGCGGGAGGATCATCTACGAGCAGTACTTC
CDR3: CASSQVRGGRIIYEQYF

V: TRBV30
D: NA
J: TRBJ1-1
size: NA
DNA: TGTGCGCGGGGGAGGGGGAACACTGAAGCTTTCTTT
CDR3: CARGRGNTEAFF

V: TRBV5-4
D: TRBD1
J: TRBJ2-2
size: NA
DNA: TGTGCCAGCAGCACAGCCGGGACAGGGGCCAGCACCGGGGAGCTGTTTTTT
CDR3: CASSTAGTGASTGELFF

V: TRBV6-1
D: NA
J: TRBJ2-4
size: NA
DNA: TGTGCCAGCAGTGATTGGAGGGCCGGCAAAAACATTCAGTACTTC
CDR3: CASSDWRAGKNIQYF

V: TRBV7-6
D: TRBD2
J: TRBJ2-5
size: NA
DNA: TGTGCCAGCCGGCGGTTAAGCGGGAGGAAAGAGACCCAGTACTTC
CDR3: CASRRLSGRKETQYF

V: TRBV6-5
D: TRBD1
J: TRBJ1-1
size: once
DNA: TGTGCCAGCAGTTTCCGACAGGGGAAGGACACTGAAGCTTTCTTT
CDR3: CASSFRQGKDTEAFF

V: TRBV6-5
D: NA
J: TRBJ2-3
size: NA
DNA: TGTGCCAGCAGTTACTCGGCGGGACCAACGGCAGATACGCAGTATTTT
CDR3: CASSYSAGPTADTQYF

V: TRBV27
D: NA
J: TRBJ1-6
size: NA
DNA: TGTGCCAGCAATAAAATGGGGGGGAATTCACCCCTCCACTTT
CDR3: CASNKMGGNSPLHF

V: TRBV27
D: NA
J: TRBJ1-1
size: few
DNA: TGTGCCAGCAGTTTACGGCAGGGTCTGGATGAAGCTTTCTTT
CDR3: CASSLRQGLDEAFF

V: TRBV19
D: TRBD1
J: TRBJ2-7
size: NA
DNA: TGTGCCAGTAGACCGACAGGGGGGGACTACGAGCAGTACTTC
CDR3: CASRPTGGDYEQYF

V: TRBV6-4
D: NA
J: TRBJ1-1
size: NA
DNA: TGTGCCAGCAGTGTGAGCGGGAACACTGAAGCTTTCTTT
CDR3: CASSVSGNTEAFF

V: TRBV7-7
D: TRBD2
J: TRBJ2-1
size: NA
DNA: TGTGCCAGCAGCTTAGGTGGGAGGGCAAACACGGAGCAGTTCTTC
CDR3: CASSLGGRANTEQFF

V: TRBV7-9
D: TRBD2
J: TRBJ2-3
size: NA
DNA: TGTGCCAGCAGCTTAGTTGGACTAGCGGGGGCTGCGGATACGCAGTATTTT
CDR3: CASSLVGLAGAADTQYF

V: TRBV10-3
D: NA
J: TRBJ1-2
size: NA
DNA: TGTGCCATCAGTGACGGCCGGGACAAAGCTAACTATGGCTACACCTTC
CDR3: CAISDGRDKANYGYTF

V: TRBV5-1
D: NA
J: TRBJ1-1
size: NA
DNA: TGCGCCAGCAGCCTATATAGGGGAGGGAATGATAAAGCTTTCTTT
CDR3: CASSLYRGGNDKAFF

V: TRBV11-2
D: TRBD1
J: TRBJ2-7
size: once
DNA: TGTGCCAGCAGGGACCGGGACAGAGCCTACGAGCAGTACTTC
CDR3: CASRDRDRAYEQYF

V: TRBV7-2
D: TRBD2
J: TRBJ2-7
size: NA
DNA: TGTGCCAGCAGCTTAAGCTCCGGACTAGCGGAACCCTACGAGCAGTACTTC
CDR3: CASSLSSGLAEPYEQYF

V: TRBV30
D: TRBD1
J: TRBJ1-5
size: once
DNA: TGTGCCTGGAGTGCGGGACAGCGCAATCAGCCCCAGCATTTT
CDR3: CAWSAGQRNQPQHF

V: TRBV6-5
D: NA
J: TRBJ1-1
size: NA
DNA: TGTGCCAGCAGCCGTACCGGACGGGGAGCAGCTTTCTTT
CDR3: CASSRTGRGAAFF

V: TRBV29-1
D: NA
J: TRBJ2-2
size: NA
DNA: TGCAGCGCCTCCCCCTGGGGCAGGGGAACCACTACCGGGGAGCTGTTTTTT
CDR3: CSASPWGRGTTTGELFF

V: TRBV4-1
D: NA
J: TRBJ2-2
size: NA
DNA: TGCGCCAGCAGTCCCTACCATTCCGAACACACCGGGGAGCTGTTTTTT
CDR3: CASSPYHSEHTGELFF

V: TRBV7-9
D: NA
J: TRBJ2-3
size: NA
DNA: TGTGCCAGTTCTACCGGGACACATAGCACAGATACGCAGTATTTT
CDR3: CASSTGTHSTDTQYF

V: TRBV18
D: NA
J: TRBJ2-2
size: NA
DNA: TGTGCCAGCTCCCCTACAGGGAAAACGAACACCGGGGAGCTGTTTTTT
CDR3: CASSPTGKTNTGELFF

V: TRBV11-2
D: NA
J: TRBJ1-4
size: NA
DNA: TGTGCCAGCAGCCTAAGGACACGGGATGAAAAACTGTTTTTT
CDR3: CASSLRTRDEKLFF

V: TRBV5-5
D: TRBD2
J: TRBJ2-1
size: NA
DNA: TGTGCCAGCAGCTCCGGACTAGCGGCCGACAATGAGCAGTTCTTC
CDR3: CASSSGLAADNEQFF

V: TRBV5-1
D: NA
J: TRBJ2-1
size: once
DNA: TGCGCCAGCAGCTTGGATCGGGGTTACAATGAGCAGTTCTTC
CDR3: CASSLDRGYNEQFF

V: TRBV29-1
D: TRBD1
J: TRBJ1-2
size: few
DNA: TGCAGCGTAGCTGACAGGGACGACTATGGCTACACCTTC
CDR3: CSVADRDDYGYTF

V: TRBV28
D: NA
J: TRBJ2-2
size: once
DNA: TGTGCCAGCAGGTTCCCCCCGGGGGTGCTGTTTTTT
CDR3: CASRFPPGVLFF

V: TRBV7-8
D: NA
J: TRBJ2-7
size: medium-sized
DNA: TGTGCCAGCACCCCCTCCAGGGGTCTCCACGAGCAGTACTTC
CDR3: CASTPSRGLHEQYF

V: TRBV20-1
D: NA
J: TRBJ2-7
size: NA
DNA: TGCAGTGCTAGCCTACTCTACGAGCAGTACTTC
CDR3: CSASLLYEQYF

V: TRBV7-2
D: TRBD2
J: TRBJ2-5
size: NA
DNA: TGTGCCAGCAGCTCTGGCGGAGCGGGGTACGAGACCCAGTACTTC
CDR3: CASSSGGAGYETQYF

V: TRBV5-6
D: NA
J: TRBJ1-5
size: NA
DNA: TGTGCCAGCAGCTTCAGGGGCAACAATCAGCCCCAGCATTTT
CDR3: CASSFRGNNQPQHF

V: TRBV30
D: NA
J: TRBJ1-6
size: NA
DNA: TGTGCCTCACAACAGCCCCGATATAATTCACCCCTCCACTTT
CDR3: CASQQPRYNSPLHF

V: TRBV11-2
D: NA
J: TRBJ2-3
size: NA
DNA: TGTGCCAGCAGCTTAGCTTACGGTTACGCAGATACGCAGTATTTT
CDR3: CASSLAYGYADTQYF

V: TRBV18
D: TRBD1
J: TRBJ2-1
size: NA
DNA: TGTGCCAGCACTTCGGACAGGGTCCTTGTCGATGAGCAGTTCTTC
CDR3: CASTSDRVLVDEQFF

V: TRBV4-1
D: TRBD2
J: TRBJ2-5
size: NA
DNA: TGCGCCAGCAGCCTTTCATGGTCAGCGGGGGAAGAGACCCAGTACTTC
CDR3: CASSLSWSAGEETQYF

V: TRBV2
D: TRBD2
J: TRBJ2-4
size: NA
DNA: TGTGCCAGCAGTGGGGGACTAGCGGGAGGGAACTACGTCGAGTACTTC
CDR3: CASSGGLAGGNYVEYF

V: TRBV6-1
D: TRBD2
J: TRBJ2-7
size: NA
DNA: TGTGCCAGCAGGACCCCTCGGGGGGGCCCCTACGAGCAGTACTTC
CDR3: CASRTPRGGPYEQYF

V: TRBV5-6
D: NA
J: TRBJ2-3
size: NA
DNA: TGTGCCAGCAGCTTGATGGGGAGAGATACGCAGTATTTT
CDR3: CASSLMGRDTQYF

V: TRBV5-4
D: TRBD1
J: TRBJ1-5
size: NA
DNA: TGTGCCAGCAGCAAGGACAGGGGAGGCAATCAGCCCCAGCATTTT
CDR3: CASSKDRGGNQPQHF

V: TRBV7-2
D: NA
J: TRBJ2-7
size: NA
DNA: TGTGCCAGCAGCTCAACATTAGCGGACCGCTGGGAGCAGTACTTC
CDR3: CASSSTLADRWEQYF

V: TRBV19
D: NA
J: TRBJ1-1
size: NA
DNA: TGTGCCAGTAGTACGGGAGCGAACACTGAAGCTTTCTTT
CDR3: CASSTGANTEAFF

V: TRBV6-1
D: TRBD1
J: TRBJ1-1
size: few
DNA: TGTGCCAGCACCAGAACGGGACAGTTGAACACTGAAGCTTTCTTT
CDR3: CASTRTGQLNTEAFF